This is a list of T cell receptor beta chains from one sample in a study of blood T cell repertoires in COVID-19. The data were produced by immunoSEQ multiplex PCR, yet TCRdb's version contains in-frame clones alone and is incomplete. This sample has 200,000 to 250,000 clones; roughly 80% occur once, and the top ten carry approximately 8.4%. Input material: peripheral blood. Receptors were obtained from a woman older than 75 with COVID-19, enrolled during active disease. Each CDR3 is given with its conserved first and last residue. A D gene is named only where the DNA matches it firmly. Not all rows give a size; the values are once, few, many and, for expanded clones, a class.

D gene	V gene	clone size	J gene	CDR3 protein	CDR3 DNA
-	TRBV7-9	-	TRBJ2-1	CASSLATSPYNEQFF	TGTGCCAGCAGCTTAGCGACTAGTCCCTACAATGAGCAGTTCTTC
TRBD1	TRBV6-6	-	TRBJ2-1	CASSYSGGTGIDEQFF	TGTGCCAGCAGTTACAGTGGGGGGACAGGGATCGATGAGCAGTTCTTC
TRBD2	TRBV19	-	TRBJ2-3	CASSIRKTSTNQDTQYF	TGTGCCAGTAGTATACGTAAGACTAGCACAAACCAAGATACGCAGTATTTT
TRBD1	TRBV19	few	TRBJ1-1	CASSIQGASTEAFF	TGTGCCAGTAGTATCCAGGGGGCGTCCACTGAAGCTTTCTTT
-	TRBV5-1	-	TRBJ1-6	CASSLTGRYSPLHF	TGCGCCAGCAGCCTGACAGGAAGGTATTCACCCCTCCACTTT
TRBD2	TRBV28	-	TRBJ2-7	CASSFKRGIFSYEQYF	TGTGCCAGCAGTTTCAAGCGGGGCATATTTTCCTACGAGCAGTACTTC
-	TRBV28	-	TRBJ2-7	CASSREEYEQYF	TGTGCCAGCAGCAGGGAAGAATACGAGCAGTACTTC
TRBD1	TRBV28	-	TRBJ1-5	CASRSGTVIISPQHF	TGTGCCAGCAGGTCCGGGACAGTGATAATCAGCCCCCAGCATTTT
-	TRBV30	-	TRBJ2-5	CAWSSLQETQYF	TGTGCCTGGAGTTCCCTTCAAGAGACCCAGTACTTC
-	TRBV6-2/TRBV6-3	-	TRBJ2-7	CASSYWQYEQYF	TGTGCCAGCAGTTACTGGCAGTACGAGCAGTACTTC
-	TRBV19	-	TRBJ1-5	CATTEVSNQPQHF	TGTGCCACGACAGAGGTCTCCAATCAGCCCCAGCATTTT
-	TRBV30	-	TRBJ1-4	CAWSVRWGGGGEKLFF	TGTGCCTGGAGTGTAAGGTGGGGGGGAGGAGGAGAAAAACTGTTTTTT
TRBD2	TRBV19	-	TRBJ2-7	CASAAGLAGNEQYF	TGTGCCAGCGCCGCGGGACTAGCGGGAAACGAGCAGTACTTC
-	TRBV2	-	TRBJ1-3	CATGYSGNTIYF	TGTGCCACAGGTTACTCTGGAAACACCATATATTTT
-	TRBV5-1	once	TRBJ1-1	CASSLSSGDTEAFF	TGCGCCAGCAGCTTGTCCTCCGGGGACACTGAAGCTTTCTTT
TRBD2	TRBV6-4	-	TRBJ2-3	CASSEERGGSTDTQYF	TGTGCCAGCAGTGAAGAGCGGGGGGGAAGCACAGATACGCAGTATTTT
-	TRBV11-3	-	TRBJ1-1	CASSLFGGNTEAFF	TGTGCCAGCAGCTTATTTGGGGGCAACACTGAAGCTTTCTTT
TRBD1	TRBV6-5	-	TRBJ1-2	CASRQTGTGGGYTF	TGTGCCAGCAGGCAGACCGGGACAGGGGGAGGCTACACCTTC
TRBD1	TRBV13	once	TRBJ1-2	CASNLPGTVYGYTF	TGTGCCAGCAATCTGCCGGGGACAGTCTATGGCTACACCTTC
TRBD1	TRBV12-3/TRBV12-4	-	TRBJ2-2	CASIGTGFGELFF	TGTGCCAGCATCGGGACAGGGTTCGGGGAGCTGTTTTTT
TRBD1	TRBV4-1	-	TRBJ1-1	CASSRGTGNTEAFF	TGCGCCAGCAGCCGGGGGACAGGCAACACTGAAGCTTTCTTT
-	TRBV6-5	-	TRBJ1-6	CASRNYRNSPLHF	TGTGCCAGCCGGAACTACAGGAATTCACCCCTCCACTTT
TRBD1	TRBV28	many	TRBJ2-7	CASSSSTGVYEQYF	TGTGCCAGCAGTTCATCGACAGGGGTCTACGAGCAGTACTTC
TRBD1	TRBV28	-	TRBJ2-7	CASTWTGKGTYEQYF	TGTGCCAGCACTTGGACAGGGAAGGGGACCTACGAGCAGTACTTC
TRBD1	TRBV5-1	-	TRBJ1-2	CASSLVGGAGGYTF	TGCGCCAGCAGCTTGGTAGGGGGCGCGGGTGGCTACACCTTC
TRBD2	TRBV6-5	-	TRBJ2-7	CATVPTSATYEQYF	TGTGCCACCGTGCCGACTAGCGCAACCTACGAGCAGTACTTC
-	TRBV5-1	-	TRBJ1-1	CASSRMDMNTEAFF	TGCGCCAGCAGCAGGATGGACATGAACACTGAAGCTTTCTTT
-	TRBV24-1	-	TRBJ1-4	CATSDPSDSEKLFF	TGTGCCACCAGTGATCCCTCGGACAGTGAAAAACTGTTTTTT
TRBD2	TRBV7-9	-	TRBJ2-1	CASSLGQGTRSYNEQFF	TGTGCCAGCAGCTTAGGTCAAGGGACTAGATCCTACAATGAGCAGTTCTTC
TRBD1	TRBV6-5	-	TRBJ1-2	CASRRGTGNYGYTF	TGTGCCAGCAGAAGAGGGACAGGGAATTATGGCTACACCTTC
TRBD2	TRBV29-1	-	TRBJ2-7	CSASRGLDYEQYF	TGCAGCGCATCTCGCGGACTAGACTACGAGCAGTACTTC
-	TRBV6-5	-	TRBJ2-3	CASSRTNTDTQYF	TGTGCCAGCAGCAGGACTAACACAGATACGCAGTATTTT
TRBD1	TRBV11-3	-	TRBJ2-5	CASSSGQQETQYF	TGTGCCAGCAGCTCGGGACAGCAAGAGACCCAGTACTTC
-	TRBV18	-	TRBJ1-1	CASSPPGQSMNTEAFF	TGTGCCAGCTCTCCCCCGGGACAAAGCATGAACACTGAAGCTTTCTTT
TRBD1	TRBV3-1/TRBV3-2	-	TRBJ1-4	CASSQAGTGGFEKLFF	TGTGCCAGCAGCCAAGCCGGGACAGGGGGTTTTGAAAAACTGTTTTTT
-	TRBV5-4	-	TRBJ1-6	CASSLSGGTRNSPLHF	TGTGCCAGCAGCTTGTCAGGCGGGACGAGGAATTCACCCCTCCACTTT
TRBD1	TRBV5-4	few	TRBJ2-2	CASSLGQGNTGELFF	TGTGCCAGCAGCTTGGGACAGGGAAACACCGGGGAGCTGTTTTTT
-	TRBV7-3	-	TRBJ2-2	CASSLRGNGELFF	TGTGCCAGCAGCTTACGGGGGAACGGGGAGCTGTTTTTT
-	TRBV18	-	TRBJ1-1	CASSTTVGVTEAFF	TGTGCCAGCTCCACGACAGTAGGCGTCACTGAAGCTTTCTTT
TRBD1	TRBV5-4	-	TRBJ1-1	CASSYRGINTEAFF	TGTGCCAGCAGCTACAGGGGGATCAACACTGAAGCTTTCTTT
-	TRBV7-9	-	TRBJ1-4	CASSFSAGVVEKLFF	TGTGCCAGCAGCTTTTCGGCAGGGGTCGTTGAAAAACTGTTTTTT
-	TRBV27	-	TRBJ2-1	CASSPRGSEQFF	TGTGCCAGCAGCCCTAGGGGTAGTGAGCAGTTCTTC
-	TRBV24-1	many	TRBJ1-2	CATSDRGTSGYTF	TGTGCCACCAGTGATCGGGGAACCTCGGGCTACACCTTC
-	TRBV6-5	once	TRBJ2-3	CASSSERVSTDTQYF	TGTGCCAGCAGTTCGGAGCGGGTTAGCACAGATACGCAGTATTTT
-	TRBV19	-	TRBJ2-3	CASRQTDTQYF	TGTGCCAGTAGACAGACGGATACGCAGTATTTT
TRBD1	TRBV12-5	-	TRBJ1-3	CASGLTGGRNTIYF	TGTGCTAGTGGACTGACAGGGGGGAGAAACACCATATATTTT
-	TRBV24-1	-	TRBJ2-1	CATSEARRRGSYNEQFF	TGTGCCACCAGTGAGGCTAGACGAAGGGGCTCCTACAATGAGCAGTTCTTC
-	TRBV7-2	-	TRBJ1-3	CASSQTTGNTIYF	TGTGCCAGCAGCCAAACGACAGGAAACACCATATATTTT
TRBD1	TRBV2	-	TRBJ2-3	CASSEAGGPRDTQYF	TGTGCCAGCAGTGAAGCAGGGGGCCCTCGGGATACGCAGTATTTT
TRBD1	TRBV3-1/TRBV3-2	few	TRBJ2-7	CASSFLRHRGLGEQYF	TGTGCCAGCAGCTTCCTCAGGCACAGGGGGCTGGGCGAGCAGTACTTC
TRBD2	TRBV2	few	TRBJ2-2	CASRPTSGNPGELFF	TGTGCCAGCAGGCCCACTAGCGGGAACCCCGGGGAGCTGTTTTTT